This record covers a single T cell receptor (beta chain). Sequencing was performed with immunoSEQ multiplex PCR; in TCRdb, only in-frame clones are kept and a portion is missing. This table has approximately 50,000 clones, about 94% appearing once. This specimen comes from a study of T cell changes during pregnancy in multiple sclerosis. The CDR3 consists of 14 residues. Per germline, CDR1 SNHLY and CDR2 FYNNEI. With 5 bases removed from V and 2 bases from J, the gap between germline ends came to 12 bases. The TCR originated in a female donor with multiple sclerosis, enrolled in a pregnancy study. The chain couples TRBV2 to TRBJ2-5; weak D call: TRBD1 (7 bases). The sample here was CD4+ T cells from peripheral blood mononuclear cells, taken after pregnancy. The CDR3 is CASSRQGGQETQYF. DNA for the CDR3: TGTGCCAGCAGTAGACAGGGAGGACAAGAGACCCAGTACTTC. The whole variable domain, remainder taken from reference TRBV2 and TRBJ2-5, is EPEVTQTPSHQVTQMGQEVILRCVPISNHLYFYWYRQILGQKVEFLVSFYNNEISEKSEIFDDQFSVERPDGSNFTLKIRSTKLEDSAMYFCASSRQGGQETQYFGPGTRLLVL.